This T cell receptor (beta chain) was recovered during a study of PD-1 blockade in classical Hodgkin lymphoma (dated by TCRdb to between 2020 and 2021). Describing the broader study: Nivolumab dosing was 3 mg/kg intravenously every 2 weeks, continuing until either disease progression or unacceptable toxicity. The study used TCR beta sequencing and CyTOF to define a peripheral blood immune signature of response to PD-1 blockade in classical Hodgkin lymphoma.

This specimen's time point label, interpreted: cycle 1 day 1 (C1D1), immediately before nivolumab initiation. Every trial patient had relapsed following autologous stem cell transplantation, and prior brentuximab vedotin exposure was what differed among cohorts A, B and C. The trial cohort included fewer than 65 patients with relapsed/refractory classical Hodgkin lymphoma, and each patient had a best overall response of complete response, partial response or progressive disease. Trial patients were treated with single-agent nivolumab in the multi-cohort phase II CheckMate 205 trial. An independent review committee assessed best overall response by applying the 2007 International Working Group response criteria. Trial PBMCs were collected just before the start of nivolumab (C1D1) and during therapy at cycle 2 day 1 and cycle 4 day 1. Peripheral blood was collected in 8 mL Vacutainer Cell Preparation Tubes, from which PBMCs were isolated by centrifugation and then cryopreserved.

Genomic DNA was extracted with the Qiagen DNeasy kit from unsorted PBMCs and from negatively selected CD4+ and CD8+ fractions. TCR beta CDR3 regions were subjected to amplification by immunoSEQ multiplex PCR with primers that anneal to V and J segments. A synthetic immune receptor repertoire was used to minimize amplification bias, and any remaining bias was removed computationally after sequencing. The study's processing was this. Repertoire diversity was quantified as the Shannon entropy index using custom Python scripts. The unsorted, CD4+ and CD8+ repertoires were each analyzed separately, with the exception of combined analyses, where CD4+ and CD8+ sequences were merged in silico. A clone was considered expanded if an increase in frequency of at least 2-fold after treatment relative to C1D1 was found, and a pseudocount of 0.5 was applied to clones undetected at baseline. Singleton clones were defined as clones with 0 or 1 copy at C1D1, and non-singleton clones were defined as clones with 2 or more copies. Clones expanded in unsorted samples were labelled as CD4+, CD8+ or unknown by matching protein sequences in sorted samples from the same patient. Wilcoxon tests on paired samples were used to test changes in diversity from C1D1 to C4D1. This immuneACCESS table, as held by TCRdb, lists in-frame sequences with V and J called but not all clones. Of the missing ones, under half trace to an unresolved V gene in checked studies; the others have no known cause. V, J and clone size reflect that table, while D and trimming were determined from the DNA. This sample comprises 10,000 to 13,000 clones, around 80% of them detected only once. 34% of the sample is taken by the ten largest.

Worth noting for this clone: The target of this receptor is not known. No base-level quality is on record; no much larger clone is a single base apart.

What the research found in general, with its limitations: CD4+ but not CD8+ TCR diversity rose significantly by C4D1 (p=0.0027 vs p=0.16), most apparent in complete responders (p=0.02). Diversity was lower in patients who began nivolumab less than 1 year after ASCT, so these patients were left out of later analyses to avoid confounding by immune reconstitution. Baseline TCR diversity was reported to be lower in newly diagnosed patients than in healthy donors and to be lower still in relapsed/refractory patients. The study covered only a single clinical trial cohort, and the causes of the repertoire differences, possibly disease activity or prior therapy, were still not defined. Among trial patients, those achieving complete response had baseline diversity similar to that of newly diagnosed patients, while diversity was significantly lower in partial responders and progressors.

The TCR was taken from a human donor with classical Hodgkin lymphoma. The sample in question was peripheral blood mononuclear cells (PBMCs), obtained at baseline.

DNA sequence: TGCGCCAGCAGCTTGGGTTCCGGGGGACCCGGGGAGCTGTTTTTT. This translates into CASSLGSGGPGELFF. This sequence uses TRBV5-1 and TRBJ2-2; the D segment could be TRBD2, given 6 matching bases. From the germline V gene, CDR1 is SGHRS and CDR2 is YFSETQ. CDR3 length: 15 amino acids, cysteine to phenylalanine. Just the 45-base CDR3 DNA is kept, in frame starting at base 1. The V end loses 0 bases and the J end loses 6 bases, and a stretch of 12 bases separates them.